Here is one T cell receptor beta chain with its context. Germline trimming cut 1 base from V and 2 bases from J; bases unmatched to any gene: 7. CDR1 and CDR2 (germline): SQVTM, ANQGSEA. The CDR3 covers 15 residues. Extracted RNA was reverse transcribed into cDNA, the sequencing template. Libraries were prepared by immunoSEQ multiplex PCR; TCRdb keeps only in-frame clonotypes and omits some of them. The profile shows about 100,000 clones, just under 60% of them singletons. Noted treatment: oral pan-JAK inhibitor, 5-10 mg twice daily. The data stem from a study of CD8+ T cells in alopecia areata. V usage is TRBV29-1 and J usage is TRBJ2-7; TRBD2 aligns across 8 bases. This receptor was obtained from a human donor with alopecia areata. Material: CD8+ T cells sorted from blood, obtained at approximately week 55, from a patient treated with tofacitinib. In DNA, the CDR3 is TGCAGCGTTGAAGGCCGGCGGGGGGCCGCCTACGAGCAGTACTTC. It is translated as CSVEGRRGAAYEQYF.